Listed below are T cell receptor beta chains from one sample, sequenced in a study of Graves' ophthalmopathy and Graves' hyperthyroidism. TCRdb fed the multiplex PCR reads into MiXCR, producing one record per CDR3 protein. The table lists about 740,000 distinct CDR3 sequences, approximately 40% of them singletons. Specimen: peripheral blood. These receptors were collected from an adult man with Graves' ophthalmopathy. Each CDR3 is given with its conserved first and last residue. The order of the fields is CDR3 DNA, CDR3 protein, V gene, J gene, clone size, D gene. The D gene is left open where the match is weak. Clone sizes are given selectively: once, few, many, or a class where the clone is expanded.

CDR3 DNA: TGTGCCACCAGTGTTACTGCAGGGATTAACACAGATACGCAGTATTTT; CDR3 protein: CATSVTAGINTDTQYF; V gene: TRBV24-1; J gene: TRBJ2-3; clone size: -; D gene: -
CDR3 DNA: TGTGCCAGCAGCTCCCTCGCCCCCCTTAGCGCAGAAGAGACCCAGTACTTC; CDR3 protein: CASSSLAPLSAEETQYF; V gene: TRBV7-9; J gene: TRBJ2-5; clone size: -; D gene: -
CDR3 DNA: TGTGCCAGCAGCCGCTCGACTGGACAGCCCCAGCATTTT; CDR3 protein: CASSRSTGQPQHF; V gene: TRBV7-2; J gene: TRBJ1-5; clone size: many; D gene: -
CDR3 DNA: TGTGCCAGCAGTTACACCGACGGGGACACCGGGGAGCTGTTTTTT; CDR3 protein: CASSYTDGDTGELFF; V gene: TRBV25-1; J gene: TRBJ2-2; clone size: -; D gene: -
CDR3 DNA: TGTGCCAGCAGTTCAGAAGGGCCGGGGTATGGCTACACCTTC; CDR3 protein: CASSSEGPGYGYTF; V gene: TRBV7-2; J gene: TRBJ1-2; clone size: few; D gene: -
CDR3 DNA: TGCAGTGCTAGAGAGGTCGGGTGGGTCTCCTACGAGCAGTACTTC; CDR3 protein: CSAREVGWVSYEQYF; V gene: TRBV20-1; J gene: TRBJ2-7; clone size: -; D gene: -
CDR3 DNA: TGCAGCGTGTCCCGGGACAGGGCCAACACTGAAGCTTTCTTT; CDR3 protein: CSVSRDRANTEAFF; V gene: TRBV29-1; J gene: TRBJ1-1; clone size: -; D gene: TRBD1
CDR3 DNA: TGTGCCAGCAGCTTAGTGACAGCCACTGAAGCTTTCTTT; CDR3 protein: CASSLVTATEAFF; V gene: TRBV11-2; J gene: TRBJ1-1; clone size: many; D gene: -
CDR3 DNA: TGTGCCAGCAGCGTAGCCGGGCTAGCGGGGGTTCCCTACGAGCAGTACTTC; CDR3 protein: CASSVAGLAGVPYEQYF; V gene: TRBV9; J gene: TRBJ2-7; clone size: -; D gene: TRBD2
CDR3 DNA: TGCAGCGTTCCAGGGACAGGACCGCAAGAGACCCAGTACTTC; CDR3 protein: CSVPGTGPQETQYF; V gene: TRBV29-1; J gene: TRBJ2-5; clone size: -; D gene: TRBD1
CDR3 DNA: TGTGCCAGTACCGTCGGGCCGAGCACAGATACGCAGTATTTT; CDR3 protein: CASTVGPSTDTQYF; V gene: TRBV19; J gene: TRBJ2-3; clone size: -; D gene: -
CDR3 DNA: TGCAGCGCAGAAGGGAGGGGACTCTATGGCTACACCTTC; CDR3 protein: CSAEGRGLYGYTF; V gene: TRBV29-1; J gene: TRBJ1-2; clone size: many; D gene: -
CDR3 DNA: TGTGCCAGCAGCTTTCGAAGAACCGGGACAGGCAATGAAAAACTGTTTTTT; CDR3 protein: CASSFRRTGTGNEKLFF; V gene: TRBV7-9; J gene: TRBJ1-4; clone size: few; D gene: TRBD1
CDR3 DNA: TGTGCCAGCAGCGGGACTCAGCAAGAGACCCAGTACTTC; CDR3 protein: CASSGTQQETQYF; V gene: TRBV7-9; J gene: TRBJ2-5; clone size: many; D gene: -
CDR3 DNA: TGTGCCACCAGCAGGGCTGGGATAGGGGAGACCCAGTACTTC; CDR3 protein: CATSRAGIGETQYF; V gene: TRBV15; J gene: TRBJ2-5; clone size: many; D gene: -
CDR3 DNA: TGTGCCATCAGTTTATCGGACGGCTCCTACGAGCAGTACTTC; CDR3 protein: CAISLSDGSYEQYF; V gene: TRBV10-3; J gene: TRBJ2-7; clone size: many; D gene: -
CDR3 DNA: TGCAGCGGGGCCAATGAAAAACTGTTTTTT; CDR3 protein: CSGANEKLFF; V gene: TRBV29-1; J gene: TRBJ1-4; clone size: many; D gene: -
CDR3 DNA: TGCAGTGCTAGGTCAGCTACAACTAATGAAAAACTGTTTTTT; CDR3 protein: CSARSATTNEKLFF; V gene: TRBV20-1; J gene: TRBJ1-4; clone size: -; D gene: -
CDR3 DNA: TGTGCCAGCAGTAACCCACAAGAGATTCAGTACTTC; CDR3 protein: CASSNPQEIQYF; V gene: TRBV25-1; J gene: TRBJ2-7; clone size: -; D gene: -
CDR3 DNA: TGTGCCAGCAGTCAAACAGGGGTTGTCGCCTACGAGCAGTACTTC; CDR3 protein: CASSQTGVVAYEQYF; V gene: TRBV12-3/TRBV12-4; J gene: TRBJ2-7; clone size: -; D gene: TRBD1
CDR3 DNA: TGTGCCAGCAGTTTTCGACCGGGGCCGACACCGCTTGAAGCTTTCTTT; CDR3 protein: CASSFRPGPTPLEAFF; V gene: TRBV27; J gene: TRBJ1-1; clone size: many; D gene: -
CDR3 DNA: TGTGCTAGTAAGGGGGTGGACACTGAAGCTTTCTTT; CDR3 protein: CASKGVDTEAFF; V gene: TRBV12-5; J gene: TRBJ1-1; clone size: -; D gene: -
CDR3 DNA: TGTGCCAGCAGCCAATCTCTAGGGACCCAGTACTTC; CDR3 protein: CASSQSLGTQYF; V gene: TRBV4-2; J gene: TRBJ2-5; clone size: -; D gene: -
CDR3 DNA: TGTGCCAGCAGTGGATTTTGGGGGACGGATAATTCACCCCTCCACTTT; CDR3 protein: CASSGFWGTDNSPLHF; V gene: TRBV25-1; J gene: TRBJ1-6; clone size: many; D gene: -
CDR3 DNA: TGTGCCAGCAGCCACCGGGGGATGAATGAAAAACTGTTTTTT; CDR3 protein: CASSHRGMNEKLFF; V gene: TRBV7-2; J gene: TRBJ1-4; clone size: -; D gene: -
CDR3 DNA: TGTGCCAGCAGTGAATGGGAGGACCAAGAGACCCAGTACTTC; CDR3 protein: CASSEWEDQETQYF; V gene: TRBV2; J gene: TRBJ2-5; clone size: -; D gene: -
CDR3 DNA: TGTGCCAGCAGCTTGGTCGGGGGCGGCACCGGGGAGCTGTTTTTT; CDR3 protein: CASSLVGGGTGELFF; V gene: TRBV7-9; J gene: TRBJ2-2; clone size: few; D gene: -
CDR3 DNA: TGTGCCAGCAGTTACTCGGCGACGCAGCAGCGGGCGGAGACCCAGTACTTC; CDR3 protein: CASSYSATQQRAETQYF; V gene: TRBV6-2/TRBV6-3; J gene: TRBJ2-5; clone size: few; D gene: -
CDR3 DNA: TGTGCCAGCAGCCAACAAAACGCAGAAAAACTGTTTTTT; CDR3 protein: CASSQQNAEKLFF; V gene: TRBV12-3/TRBV12-4; J gene: TRBJ1-4; clone size: many; D gene: -
CDR3 DNA: TGTGCCGGCTGGAGTGGCACCGGGGAGCTGTTTTTT; CDR3 protein: CAGWSGTGELFF; V gene: TRBV7-9; J gene: TRBJ2-2; clone size: -; D gene: -
CDR3 DNA: TGTGCCAGCAGCTTGGACACCTCCCAAGAGACCCAGTACTTC; CDR3 protein: CASSLDTSQETQYF; V gene: TRBV5-1; J gene: TRBJ2-5; clone size: few; D gene: -
CDR3 DNA: TGTGCCAGCAGTTACCTGGGACAGGGGTTTTACGAGCAGTACTTC; CDR3 protein: CASSYLGQGFYEQYF; V gene: TRBV10-3; J gene: TRBJ2-7; clone size: -; D gene: TRBD1
CDR3 DNA: TGTGCCAGCAGGGGGACGGGCCGACTCCCCCTCCACTTT; CDR3 protein: CASRGTGRLPLHF; V gene: TRBV25-1; J gene: TRBJ1-6; clone size: -; D gene: -
CDR3 DNA: TGTGCCAGTAGTATTGCCCACGGGGCGGTCGGGGAGCTGTTTTTT; CDR3 protein: CASSIAHGAVGELFF; V gene: TRBV19; J gene: TRBJ2-2; clone size: -; D gene: -
CDR3 DNA: TGTGCCAGCAGCTTAGGAGCAGGTACGGGGGAGCAGTACTTC; CDR3 protein: CASSLGAGTGEQYF; V gene: TRBV11-2; J gene: TRBJ2-7; clone size: -; D gene: -
CDR3 DNA: TGTGCCAGCAGCTTAGATCGAAGGTATGGCACTGAAGCTTTCTTT; CDR3 protein: CASSLDRRYGTEAFF; V gene: TRBV11-2; J gene: TRBJ1-1; clone size: many; D gene: -
CDR3 DNA: TGTGCCAGCAGTTACGGCCGTCCCGGGGAGCTGTTTTTT; CDR3 protein: CASSYGRPGELFF; V gene: TRBV7-9; J gene: TRBJ2-2; clone size: -; D gene: -
CDR3 DNA: TGTGCCAGCAGCGATGTAGCGGGAGGGTACAATGAGCAGTTCTTC; CDR3 protein: CASSDVAGGYNEQFF; V gene: TRBV9; J gene: TRBJ2-1; clone size: -; D gene: TRBD2
CDR3 DNA: TGCAGTGCTAGGATGGGATCTAGCGGGCCCTACGGGCAGTACTTC; CDR3 protein: CSARMGSSGPYGQYF; V gene: TRBV20-1; J gene: TRBJ2-7; clone size: -; D gene: TRBD2
CDR3 DNA: TGTGCCAGCAGCCCGGGAGTTGAGGCAACTAATGAAAAACTGTTTTTT; CDR3 protein: CASSPGVEATNEKLFF; V gene: TRBV11-2; J gene: TRBJ1-4; clone size: -; D gene: -
CDR3 DNA: TGTGCCAGCACGCGACCCACCCTGGGGCAGGGGGCGCTCTTTCAGCCCCAGCATTTT; CDR3 protein: CASTRPTLGQGALFQPQHF; V gene: TRBV2; J gene: TRBJ1-5; clone size: -; D gene: TRBD1
CDR3 DNA: TGTGCCATCACTCACAGGGAGGGAGAGACCCAGTACTTC; CDR3 protein: CAITHREGETQYF; V gene: TRBV10-3; J gene: TRBJ2-5; clone size: many; D gene: -
CDR3 DNA: TGTGCCAGCAGCCTCCGCTGGGGAGGCCAAGAGACCCAGTACTTC; CDR3 protein: CASSLRWGGQETQYF; V gene: TRBV7-9; J gene: TRBJ2-5; clone size: -; D gene: -
CDR3 DNA: TGCAGCACTACAAGACAGGGGAACGCTGAAGCTTTCTTT; CDR3 protein: CSTTRQGNAEAFF; V gene: TRBV29-1; J gene: TRBJ1-1; clone size: many; D gene: TRBD1
CDR3 DNA: TGTGCCACCAGCAGTCCGGACAGTACCTATGGCTACACCTTC; CDR3 protein: CATSSPDSTYGYTF; V gene: TRBV15; J gene: TRBJ1-2; clone size: once; D gene: -
CDR3 DNA: TGTGCCAGCAGTCTAGGGGAAAATTCACCCCTCCACTTT; CDR3 protein: CASSLGENSPLHF; V gene: TRBV12-3/TRBV12-4; J gene: TRBJ1-6; clone size: -; D gene: -
CDR3 DNA: TGCAGTGCTAGACAGGCCCTCGGGGAGACCCAGTACTTC; CDR3 protein: CSARQALGETQYF; V gene: TRBV20-1; J gene: TRBJ2-5; clone size: -; D gene: -
CDR3 DNA: TGCAGTGCTAGAGATCCTGAGACTAGCGTCTACGAGCAGTACTTC; CDR3 protein: CSARDPETSVYEQYF; V gene: TRBV20-1; J gene: TRBJ2-7; clone size: -; D gene: TRBD2
CDR3 DNA: TGCGCCAGCCTCCCAAAGGGTAGCGGGAGGGCCCGCGACACAGATACGCAGTATTTT; CDR3 protein: CASLPKGSGRARDTDTQYF; V gene: TRBV5-1; J gene: TRBJ2-3; clone size: -; D gene: TRBD2
CDR3 DNA: TGCAGTGCTACGGACAGGGGGCGAGTTTATGGAAACACCATATATTTT; CDR3 protein: CSATDRGRVYGNTIYF; V gene: TRBV20-1; J gene: TRBJ1-3; clone size: -; D gene: TRBD1
CDR3 DNA: TGTGCCATCGAAGGGACCCCTGGAAACACCATATATTTT; CDR3 protein: CAIEGTPGNTIYF; V gene: TRBV10-3; J gene: TRBJ1-3; clone size: -; D gene: -
CDR3 DNA: TGCAGCGCATCACAGGGGAGAAACACCATATATTTT; CDR3 protein: CSASQGRNTIYF; V gene: TRBV29-1; J gene: TRBJ1-3; clone size: once; D gene: TRBD1
CDR3 DNA: TGTGCCAGCAGGGGCGGACAGGGAGGCGAGCAGTACTTC; CDR3 protein: CASRGGQGGEQYF; V gene: TRBV2; J gene: TRBJ2-7; clone size: -; D gene: TRBD1